The source of this T cell receptor beta chain is a study of cytomegalovirus exposure and HLA in healthy donors. Study at large: Earlier results showed 90 million to 130 million unique TCR beta sequences derived from approximately 170 million T cells.

Study-level findings and limits: Most likely, a cluster of highly shared sequence variants arose as a sequencing artifact.

The germline V gene encodes CDR1 MNHEY and CDR2 SMNVEV (reference sequence). Trimming cost V 2 bases and J 4 bases, with 6 bases left between them. The CDR3 sequence is 13 residues long. In the PCR, 60 Vbeta and 13 Jbeta primers were used. In the original analysis: In a later analysis, approximately 73 million unique TCR beta chains included roughly 11 million shared by two or more donors. Libraries were prepared by immunoSEQ multiplex PCR; TCRdb keeps only in-frame clonotypes and omits some of them. V and J calls plus clone size are reproduced from that table; the DNA served to infer D and trimming. Seen here are about 140,000 clones, more than 70% observed once, and the top ten hold 1.5% to 2%. To note about this clone: Its antigen is not known.

This clonotype originated in a woman aged 40 to 49 in good health and CMV-seronegative. The chain employs TRBV27 and TRBJ2-1; D might be TRBD1 (5 bases). Sequenced input: PBMCs. The CDR3 bases are TGTGCCAGCAGTTTAAGGGGATACAATGAGCAGTTCTTC. Translation: CASSLRGYNEQFF.